Listed below are T cell receptor beta chains from one sample, sequenced in a study of radiotherapy plus CTLA-4 blockade in lung cancer. Profiled with immunoSEQ multiplex PCR; TCRdb holds only in-frame clones, not every one. The sample lists tens of thousands of clones, around 80% seen once, with approximately 16% in the top ten. The material sequenced was peripheral blood, taken from a patient treated with radiotherapy plus ipilimumab. The receptors were gathered from a human donor with non-small cell lung cancer who had a complete response to radiotherapy plus ipilimumab. Both conserved end residues are part of each CDR3.

j_call v_call cdr3_aa
TRBJ1-2 TRBV10-3 CAISTAGQENYGYTF
TRBJ2-5 TRBV5-5 CASSLPPGQGLSQYF
TRBJ2-1 TRBV18 CASAPRTGTSGYNEQFF
TRBJ2-3 TRBV19 CASSIHTSRGTDTQYF
TRBJ2-3 TRBV7-2 CASSSASSTDTQYF
TRBJ2-1 TRBV10-3 CAISESAAGAIYNEQFF
TRBJ1-5 TRBV6-1 CASTLTGGVGQPQHF
TRBJ2-7 TRBV19 CASSTKTSGTYEQYF
TRBJ1-1 TRBV5-1 CASSTGQKNTEAFF
TRBJ2-1 TRBV11-3 CASSSGSGGPISNEQFF
TRBJ2-2 TRBV7-2 CASNLGQGNGELLF
TRBJ2-5 TRBV7-9 CASSSAPARTQYF
TRBJ2-1 TRBV7-6 CASSSPSSGNNEQFF
TRBJ1-2 TRBV18 CASSPRVGDSGYGYTF
TRBJ2-3 TRBV5-1 CASSFPTSGRVTDTQYF
TRBJ1-1 TRBV27 CASSPGGITEAFF
TRBJ2-1 TRBV5-1 CASSLAGGDNEQFF
TRBJ1-4 TRBV19 CASSVGRLNEKLFF
TRBJ1-2 TRBV6-5 CASSPGQGVGYTF
TRBJ1-6 TRBV2 CASRGGGLPNSPLHF
TRBJ2-5 TRBV27 CASSPGQGGRETQYF
TRBJ1-2 TRBV27 CASSLDNRRRGGYTF
TRBJ1-5 TRBV7-8 CASSSSLLGRGRYSNQPQHF
TRBJ2-1 TRBV7-2 CASSRAGFSYNEQFF
TRBJ2-3 TRBV5-1 CASSQGTGFSTDTQYF
TRBJ2-5 TRBV5-6 CASSLRLAGGETQYF
TRBJ1-1 TRBV5-4 CASSLGQGQTEAFF
TRBJ2-1 TRBV2 CASRAGPYNEQFF
TRBJ2-2 TRBV7-6 CASSLRGLAGKGTGELFF
TRBJ1-1 TRBV12-5 CASAGQANTEAFF
TRBJ2-2 TRBV7-2 CASSPGLNTGELFF
TRBJ1-4 TRBV29-1 CSVGQGPEKLFF
TRBJ1-3 TRBV7-2 CASSTSSGNTIYF
TRBJ2-1 TRBV12-5 CASALTGSSYNEQFF
TRBJ1-4 TRBV9 CASSEAGGNEKLFF
TRBJ2-7 TRBV18 CASSIWDRGNYEQYF
TRBJ1-5 TRBV7-9 CASSRGGDNQPQHF
TRBJ2-5 TRBV18 CASSPGVAVQETQYF
TRBJ1-1 TRBV19 CASSGRSAFTEAFF
TRBJ1-2 TRBV30 CAWSVGTTGGTPYGYTF
TRBJ2-5 TRBV5-6 CASSFTSGGQETQYF
TRBJ2-1 TRBV5-8 CASSRVAIFRGNYNEQFF
TRBJ2-7 TRBV9 CASSVGGGSVGQYF
TRBJ2-2 TRBV10-3 CAISVPENTGELFF
TRBJ2-5 TRBV6-1 CASSDSGVGTQYF
TRBJ1-5 TRBV7-2 CASSLSVQHLSNQPQHF
TRBJ1-2 TRBV11-2 CASSLREARGGYTF
TRBJ2-1 TRBV5-1 CASSLNRVDEQFF
TRBJ2-3 TRBV5-1 CASSLGTLSGYGTDTQYF
TRBJ2-3 TRBV9 CASSVELFSGIGGDTQYF
TRBJ2-7 TRBV6-1 CASSEGGGPSYEQYF
TRBJ2-3 TRBV4-3 CASSLGGDTQYF
TRBJ2-7 TRBV30 CAWDRGRFYEQYF
TRBJ2-7 TRBV7-2 CASSFTENPAQQYF
TRBJ2-5 TRBV6-6 CASRSLGYGTQYF